This T cell receptor beta chain was found in a study of T cells in Graves' hyperthyroidism and ophthalmopathy. It was RNA transcripts that yielded the amplified TCR beta CDR3 regions. The TCR CDR3 was amplified in a first-round RT-PCR using the HTBI primer set. TCRdb processed the multiplex PCR reads anew with MiXCR; each CDR3 protein has one entry. The table shows hundreds of thousands of distinct CDR3 sequences, with roughly 22% occurring only once. V lost 10 bases and J 5 bases, leaving 17 bases between the germline ends. Germline CDR1 and CDR2: LGHNA and YNFKEQ. The CDR3 is 13 residues long. Study-wide points: Blood also showed most of the thyroid clonotypes that were expanded above 0.001.

A note on this clonotype: What it binds is unknown.

The receptor was isolated from a woman in her 70s with Graves' ophthalmopathy. V and J are TRBV4-2 and TRBJ1-2; tentatively, D is TRBD1 (6 bases). Sample: blood. The DNA of the CDR3 is TGTGCCACCAAGGGGGGACAACTTTATGGCTACACCTTC. Translated, it gives CATKGGQLYGYTF.